Listed here are 27 T cell receptor beta chains from one sample, sequenced in a study of response to subunit inactivated influenza vaccine. TCRdb re-derived calls from the RT-PCR reads in MiXCR, one entry per CDR3 protein. The table shows hundreds of thousands of distinct CDR3 sequences, with roughly 20% occurring only once. The source material was PBMCs from blood, sampled more than 4 days after vaccination. The receptors shown here come from a man aged 50 or older who received an inactivated influenza vaccine.

A few counts support this clonotype. The chain carries TRBV20-1 and TRBJ1-2, with a tentative D call TRBD1 (6 bases). Germline V gene lookup returns CDR1 DFQATT and CDR2 SNEGSKA (reference sequence). Trimming removed 3 bases from V and 3 bases from J, with 8 bases in between. This CDR3 comprises 12 residues. In DNA, the CDR3 is TGCAGTGCTAGGGACAGTGACTATGGCTACACCTTC. It is translated as CSARDSDYGYTF.

The chain employs TRBV7-3 and TRBJ2-7; either TRBD1 or TRBD2 may fit D (5 bases each). This CDR3 region has 12 residues. V was clipped by 4 bases and J by 6 bases, with 10 bases between them. Germline CDR1 reads SGHTA; CDR2 reads FQGTGA. In DNA form, the CDR3 reads TGTGCCAGCAGCTCGGGAAGGGGCGAGCAGTACTTC. Protein product: CASSSGRGEQYF.

This clonotype was recorded at least ten times. This chain uses TRBV20-1 with TRBJ1-1; D is unresolved. CDR3 length equals 12 residues. CDR1 and CDR2 (germline): DFQATT, SNEGSKA (reference sequence). Trimming removed 5 bases at V and 4 bases at J, with 11 bases between. The CDR3 here is CSARARSTEAFF. CDR3 DNA: TGCAGTGCTCGGGCGCGGAGCACTGAAGCTTTCTTT.

The chain is built from TRBV12-3 or TRBV12-4 and TRBJ1-5; no clear D gene. Trimming shortened V by 6 bases and J by 13 bases, and 19 bases separated the two germline ends. This CDR3 is built from 13 residues. The CDR3 DNA sequence: TGTGCCAGCAGCAGTAGGGCCTCGGAAATTCAGCATTTT. This codes for CASSSRASEIQHF.

This clonotype was observed a handful of times. This chain links TRBV12-3 or TRBV12-4 with TRBJ2-4; D is tentatively TRBD1 or TRBD2 (7 bases each). The CDR3 spans 14 residues. Trimming stripped 6 bases from V and 8 bases from J, with 17 bases between. The CDR3 DNA sequence: TGTGCCAGCAGCTATACAGGGGAGGGGGACATTCAGTACTTC. This translates into CASSYTGEGDIQYF.

The rearrangement links TRBV3-1 to TRBJ1-2; tentatively, D is TRBD1 (5 bases). The germline CDR1 and CDR2 sequences are LGHDT and YNNKEL (reference sequence). This CDR3 is 15 amino acids long. The V and J ends lost 6 bases and 4 bases respectively, with 18 bases between them. This CDR3 is CASRRGTGLGYGYTF. DNA of the CDR3: TGTGCCAGCAGGCGAGGGACGGGGCTCGGCTATGGCTACACCTTC.

This rearrangement joins TRBV20-1 to TRBJ2-1; tentatively, D is TRBD1 or TRBD2 (6 bases each). The germline V gene encodes CDR1 DFQATT and CDR2 SNEGSKA (reference sequence). The CDR3 sequence is 12 residues long. Here the CDR3 reads CGGGTWKNEQFF. In DNA, the CDR3 is TGCGGAGGGGGGACTTGGAAGAATGAGCAGTTCTTC.

This clonotype was found many times. The chain links TRBV5-1 to TRBJ2-1, with unresolved D. The CDR3 length is 14 residues. CDR1 is SGHRS and CDR2 is YFSETQ in the germline V gene. Deletions cut 4 bases from V and 10 bases from J, with 18 bases between. Written as DNA, the CDR3 is TGCGCCAGCAGCCAATACACCGCCGGTGGAGAGCAGTTCTTC. Protein product: CASSQYTAGGEQFF.

Ten or more counts support this clonotype. The chain has TRBV7-9 and TRBJ2-1; D is unclear. Looked up from germline, CDR1 is SEHNR and CDR2 is FQNEAQ (reference sequence). V gave up 6 bases and J gave up 0 bases, with 6 bases separating them. The length of the CDR3 is 13 residues. The CDR3 DNA reads TGTGCCAGCAGTTATAGCTCCTACAATGAGCAGTTCTTC. Its translation is CASSYSSYNEQFF. Combining the CDR3 with reference TRBV7-9 and TRBJ2-1 gives the whole variable domain DTGVSQNPRHKITKRGQNVTFRCDPISEHNRLYWYRQTLGQGPEFLTYFQNEAQLEKSRLLSDRFSAERPKGSFSTLEIQRTEQGDSAMYLCASSYSSYNEQFFGPGTRLTVL.

This clonotype was detected ten times or more. V is TRBV5-1 and J is TRBJ2-1; tentatively, D is TRBD1 or TRBD2 (5 bases each). Trimming shortened V by 5 bases and J by 3 bases, and 18 bases separated the two germline ends. Germline V gives CDR1 SGHRS, CDR2 YFSETQ. This CDR3 has 16 amino acids. CDR3 in amino acids: CASSRQSRDGYNEQFF. The DNA for the CDR3 is TGCGCCAGCAGTCGCCAATCGAGGGACGGCTACAATGAGCAGTTCTTC.

This CDR3 is CASSYSLEGMETDTQYF. In DNA form, the CDR3 reads TGTGCCAGCAGTTACTCTCTGGAGGGAATGGAGACAGATACGCAGTATTTT. This chain joins TRBV6-5 and TRBJ2-3, with D perhaps matching TRBD2 (6 bases). Germline values: CDR1 MNHEY, CDR2 SVGAGI. This CDR3 comprises 17 residues. V lost 0 bases and J lost 3, with 16 bases in between.

The V call is TRBV20-1, the J call TRBJ2-5; maybe TRBD1 (5 bases). The V end lost 0 bases, the J end lost 4 bases, and 12 bases lay between the germline ends. This CDR3 region has 14 residues. The germline V gene encodes CDR1 DFQATT and CDR2 SNEGSKA (reference sequence). The CDR3 protein is CSARDPGQGETQYF. The DNA for the CDR3 is TGCAGTGCTAGAGATCCGGGCCAGGGAGAGACCCAGTACTTC.

There are many counts of this clonotype. The chain joins TRBV4-2 to TRBJ2-7; TRBD2 aligns across 12 bases. V trimming: 0 bases; J trimming: 10 bases; junction bases outside the gene matches: 4. In germline, CDR1 is LGHNA, CDR2 YNFKEQ. The CDR3 is 14 amino acids. CDR3 protein: CASSQDRTSGVQYF. The CDR3 DNA follows: TGTGCCAGCAGCCAAGACCGGACTAGCGGGGTCCAGTACTTC.

This clonotype was picked up a small number of times. This sequence joins TRBV27 and TRBJ1-2, with 9 bases matching TRBD1. The ends lost 2 bases at V and 6 bases at J; junction bases unmatched: 7. This CDR3 contains 15 residues. Per the germline V gene, CDR1 is MNHEY and CDR2 is SMNVEV (reference sequence). CDR3 residues: CASSLGTGFSNGYTF. In nucleotides, the CDR3 is TGTGCCAGCAGTTTAGGGACAGGGTTCAGCAATGGCTACACCTTC.

This clonotype occurred a few times. The J gene is TRBJ1-5, the V gene TRBV12-3 or TRBV12-4; D possibly corresponds to TRBD1 (5 bases). The CDR3 totals 15 residues. V was clipped by 4 bases and J by 3 bases, with 13 bases between them. The CDR3 is CASSYSGLYNQPQHF. The CDR3 bases are TGTGCCAGCAGTTATTCGGGACTCTACAATCAGCCCCAGCATTTT.

This clonotype was counted only a few times. This chain's CDR3 is CASSQTSGRALGYEQFF. CDR3 in DNA: TGTGCCAGCAGCCAGACTAGCGGGAGGGCCCTCGGGTATGAGCAGTTCTTC. This chain connects TRBV4-2 to TRBJ2-1, with 14 bases lining up with TRBD2. Germline CDR1 LGHNA, CDR2 YNFKEQ. This CDR3 is 17 amino acids long. V lost 3 bases and J lost 8; bases outside the gene matches: 9.

The CDR3 spells CASSVSGAENTGELFF. Here the CDR3 DNA reads TGTGCCAGCAGCGTTAGTGGGGCAGAGAACACCGGGGAGCTGTTTTTT. The chain couples TRBV9 to TRBJ2-2, with D possibly matching TRBD1 (5 bases). This CDR3 contains 16 residues. The V end lost 2 bases, the J end lost 1 base, and 12 bases lay between the germline ends. The germline V gene has CDR1 SGDLS and CDR2 YYNGEE. Full variable domain (remainder filled in from reference TRBV9 and TRBJ2-2): DSGVTQTPKHLITATGQRVTLRCSPRSGDLSVYWYQQSLDQGLQFLIQYYNGEERAKGNILERFSAQQFPDLHSELNLSSLELGDSALYFCASSVSGAENTGELFFGEGSRLTVL.

The rearrangement joins TRBV6-2 or TRBV6-3 to TRBJ2-2, with TRBD2 identical over 9 bases. V shed 6 bases and J 11 bases; nucleotides not matched to a gene: 7. Germline-derived CDR1 and CDR2 are MNHEY and SVGEGT. The CDR3 contains 13 residues. CDR3 loop: CASRRGLASELFF. The CDR3 DNA reads as TGTGCCAGCAGAAGGGGACTAGCCTCCGAGCTGTTTTTT.

This clonotype was counted only a few times. This rearrangement joins TRBV19 to TRBJ1-2; TRBD1 aligns across 7 bases. Germline lookup yields CDR1 LNHDA and CDR2 SQIVND (reference sequence). Trimming cost V 3 bases and J 11 bases; bases outside gene matches: 6. CDR3 length: 12 residues. CDR3 sequence reads: CASSITSGQYTF. In DNA form, the CDR3 reads TGTGCCAGTAGTATTACTTCGGGACAGTACACCTTC.

The chain links TRBV27 to TRBJ2-6; D is perhaps TRBD1 (6 bases). Germline V CDR1 and CDR2: MNHEY, SMNVEV (reference sequence). The CDR3 totals 16 residues. The V end was cut by 2 bases, the J end by 0 bases, with 8 bases between. The CDR3 DNA follows: TGTGCCAGCAGTTTAATGGACAGCTCTGGGGCCAACGTCCTGACTTTC. This sequence encodes CASSLMDSSGANVLTF.

In its sample, this clonotype was seen a few times. For the CDR3, the DNA is TGTGCCAGCAGCTTAATTCCTAGCGGGTACACCGGGGAGCTGTTTTTT. Its translation is CASSLIPSGYTGELFF. V usage is TRBV7-3 and J usage is TRBJ2-2, with TRBD2 matching over 8 bases. CDR1 and CDR2 from the germline V gene are SGHTA and FQGTGA. The CDR3 is 16 amino acids. With 1 base clipped from V and 3 bases from J, the junction kept 4 bases outside the gene matches. Based on the CDR3 plus reference TRBV7-3 and TRBJ2-2, the full variable domain is GAGVSQTPSNKVTEKGKYVELRCDPISGHTALYWYRQSLGQGPEFLIYFQGTGAADDSGLPNDRFFAVRPEGSVSTLKIQRTERGDSAVYLCASSLIPSGYTGELFFGEGSRLTVL.

This clonotype was seen ten or more times. This chain links TRBV7-9 with TRBJ2-1, with 7 bases aligning to TRBD2. V was clipped by 8 bases and J by 9 bases; unmatched bases: 7. CDR1 is SEHNR, CDR2 FQNEAQ, per germline (reference sequence). The CDR3 totals 12 residues. CDR3 sequence (DNA): TGTGCCAGCTCGGGGAGGGAGGCTGAGCAGTTCTTC. Its translation is CASSGREAEQFF.

This rearrangement joins TRBV7-2 to TRBJ2-1, with 12 nucleotides matching TRBD1. Trimming removed 1 base from V and 6 bases from J; junction bases left unmatched: 4. The CDR3 is 16 residues long. Germline V gene lookup returns CDR1 SGHTA and CDR2 FQGNSA. In DNA form, the CDR3 reads TGTGCCAGCAGCTTAGTGGGGACAGGGGGCGTCAATGAGCAGTTCTTC. Protein sequence: CASSLVGTGGVNEQFF.

V and J are TRBV7-9 and TRBJ1-1; D possibly corresponds to TRBD1 (5 bases). The V gene's germline CDR1 is SEHNR and CDR2 FQNEAQ (reference sequence). The CDR3 covers 11 residues. The V and J ends lost 5 bases and 6 bases respectively, with 7 bases between them. CDR3 residues: CASSETAEAFF. DNA for the CDR3: TGTGCCAGCAGCGAGACAGCTGAAGCTTTCTTT.

This clonotype was seen a handful of times. The chain has TRBV20-1 and TRBJ2-3, with D perhaps TRBD1 or TRBD2 (5 bases each). From germline, CDR1 is DFQATT and CDR2 SNEGSKA (reference sequence). The CDR3 runs 13 residues. CDR3 amino acids: CSSSGTATDTQYF. The DNA of the CDR3 is TGCAGCTCTTCCGGGACGGCTACAGATACGCAGTATTTT.

This clonotype has only a few counts. This chain's CDR3 is CSAYSGGSIQYF. CDR3 bases: TGCAGTGCTTATAGCGGGGGGTCCATTCAGTACTTC. The chain joins TRBV20-1 to TRBJ2-4; TRBD2 matches at 10 bases. CDR1 and CDR2 (germline): DFQATT, SNEGSKA (reference sequence). CDR3 size: 12 residues. V was clipped by 5 bases and J by 9 bases; unmatched bases: 4.

This clonotype was observed many times. This chain joins TRBV28 and TRBJ1-1; D call uncertain. Deletions cut 3 bases from V and 2 bases from J, with 7 bases between. The CDR3 length is 13 residues. CDR1 MDHEN and CDR2 SYDVKM come from the germline V gene. As DNA, the CDR3 is TGTGCCAGCAGTTTCCTAATCAACACTGAAGCTTTCTTT. Its translation: CASSFLINTEAFF.